The table lists the clone carrying this T cell receptor beta chain with a few counts. Its antigen remains unknown. V shed 2 bases and J shed 1 base, with 11 bases lying between them. Germline CDR1 reads MNHEY; CDR2 reads SMNVEV (reference sequence). This CDR3 comprises 15 residues. These data come from a study of early T cells in non-severe SARS-CoV-2 infection. At the level of the study: Alpha and beta chains were unpaired, from unsorted whole-blood bulk RNA. Study findings and constraints: VDJdb-based annotation leaned toward anti-spike CD8 responses and missed private and CD4 specificities.

Individual cDNA molecules each received unique molecular identifiers attached to them. Using its own MiXCR run on the 5' RACE reads, TCRdb lists one record per CDR3 protein. In the table there are about 45,000 distinct CDR3 sequences, under 14% of which are singletons. Input material: whole blood. The V call is TRBV27, the J call TRBJ1-1; perhaps TRBD1 as D (6 bases). The clonotype originates from an adult who was a healthcare worker with PCR-confirmed SARS-CoV-2 infection or an uninfected control (not recorded which). The CDR3 here is CASSLRPGQNTEAFF. The CDR3 bases are TGTGCCAGCAGTTTACGTCCGGGACAGAACACTGAAGCTTTCTTT.